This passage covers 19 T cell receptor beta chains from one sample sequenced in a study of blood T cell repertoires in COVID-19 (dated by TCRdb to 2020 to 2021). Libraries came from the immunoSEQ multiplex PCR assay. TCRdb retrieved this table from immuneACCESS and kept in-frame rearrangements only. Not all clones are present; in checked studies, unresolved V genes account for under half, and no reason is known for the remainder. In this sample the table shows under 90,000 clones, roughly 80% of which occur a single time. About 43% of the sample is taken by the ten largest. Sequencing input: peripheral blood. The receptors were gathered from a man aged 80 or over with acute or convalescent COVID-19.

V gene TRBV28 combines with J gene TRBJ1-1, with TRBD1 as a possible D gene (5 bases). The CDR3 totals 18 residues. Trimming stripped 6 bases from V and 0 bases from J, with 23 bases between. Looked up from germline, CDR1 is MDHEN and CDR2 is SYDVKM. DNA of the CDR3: TGTGCCAGCAGCCTAGGACAAATCTTCCAGATGGTGAACACTGAAGCTTTCTTT. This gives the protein CASSLGQIFQMVNTEAFF.

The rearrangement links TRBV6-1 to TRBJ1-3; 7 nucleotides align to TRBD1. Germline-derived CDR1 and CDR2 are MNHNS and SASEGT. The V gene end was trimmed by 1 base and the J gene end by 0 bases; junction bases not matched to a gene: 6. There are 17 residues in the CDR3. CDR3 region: CASSEGQGIRSGNTIYF. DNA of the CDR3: TGTGCCAGCAGTGAAGGACAGGGCATCCGCTCTGGAAACACCATATATTTT.

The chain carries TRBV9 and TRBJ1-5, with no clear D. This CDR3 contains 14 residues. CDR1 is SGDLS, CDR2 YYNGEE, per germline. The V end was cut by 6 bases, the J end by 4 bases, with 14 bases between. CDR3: CASNKGGWNQPQHF. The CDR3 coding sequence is TGTGCCAGCAATAAGGGAGGATGGAATCAGCCCCAGCATTTT.

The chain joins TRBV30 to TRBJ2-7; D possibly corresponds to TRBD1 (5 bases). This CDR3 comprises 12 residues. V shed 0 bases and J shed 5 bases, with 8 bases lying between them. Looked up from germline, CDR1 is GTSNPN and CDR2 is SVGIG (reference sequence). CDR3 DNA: TGTGCCTGGAGTGTTCGACAGAACGAGCAGTACTTC. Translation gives CAWSVRQNEQYF.

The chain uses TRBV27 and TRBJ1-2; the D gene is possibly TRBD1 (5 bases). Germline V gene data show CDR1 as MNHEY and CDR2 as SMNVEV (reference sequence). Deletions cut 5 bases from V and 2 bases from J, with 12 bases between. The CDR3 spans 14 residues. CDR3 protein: CASSPSDTNYGYTF. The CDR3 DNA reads TGTGCCAGCAGTCCCTCGGACACAAACTATGGCTACACCTTC.

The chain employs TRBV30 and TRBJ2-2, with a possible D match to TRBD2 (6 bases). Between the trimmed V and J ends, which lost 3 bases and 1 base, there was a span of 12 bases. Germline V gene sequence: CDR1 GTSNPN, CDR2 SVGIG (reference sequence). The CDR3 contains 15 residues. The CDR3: CAWRKGGVNTGELFF. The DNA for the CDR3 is TGTGCCTGGAGGAAAGGCGGGGTGAACACCGGGGAGCTGTTTTTT.

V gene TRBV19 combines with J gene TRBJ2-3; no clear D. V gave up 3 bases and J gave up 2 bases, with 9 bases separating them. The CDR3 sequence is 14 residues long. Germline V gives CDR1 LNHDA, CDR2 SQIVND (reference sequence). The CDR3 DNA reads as TGTGCCAGTAGTATGACTGAGGTCACAGATACGCAGTATTTT. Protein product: CASSMTEVTDTQYF.

CDR3 nucleotides: TGTGCCACCTCTCTGGGGACAGGCAGCGGCTACACCTTC. It translates to CATSLGTGSGYTF. The chain has TRBV24-1 and TRBJ1-2; TRBD1 aligns across 8 bases. Germline loops: CDR1 KGHDR, CDR2 SFDVKD. The CDR3 has 13 amino acids. With V trimmed by 9 bases and J by 8 bases, 10 bases remained unmatched.

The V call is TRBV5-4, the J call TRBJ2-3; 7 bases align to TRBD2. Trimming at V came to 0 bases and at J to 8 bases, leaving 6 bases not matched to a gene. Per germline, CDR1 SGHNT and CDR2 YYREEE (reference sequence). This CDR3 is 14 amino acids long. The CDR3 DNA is TGTGCCAGCAGCTTGGGGCGGGACTACTCTACGCAGTATTTT. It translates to CASSLGRDYSTQYF.

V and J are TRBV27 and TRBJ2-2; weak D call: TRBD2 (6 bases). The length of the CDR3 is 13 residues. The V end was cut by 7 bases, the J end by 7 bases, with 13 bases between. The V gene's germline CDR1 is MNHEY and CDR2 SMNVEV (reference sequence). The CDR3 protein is CASKRGFGGELFF. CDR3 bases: TGTGCCAGCAAACGGGGGTTCGGCGGGGAGCTGTTTTTT.

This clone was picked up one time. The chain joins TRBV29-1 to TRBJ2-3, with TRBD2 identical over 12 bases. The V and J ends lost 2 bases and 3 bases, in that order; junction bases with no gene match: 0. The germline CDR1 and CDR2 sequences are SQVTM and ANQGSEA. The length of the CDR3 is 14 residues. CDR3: CSVELAGGTDTQYF. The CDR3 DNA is TGCAGCGTTGAACTAGCGGGAGGGACAGATACGCAGTATTTT.

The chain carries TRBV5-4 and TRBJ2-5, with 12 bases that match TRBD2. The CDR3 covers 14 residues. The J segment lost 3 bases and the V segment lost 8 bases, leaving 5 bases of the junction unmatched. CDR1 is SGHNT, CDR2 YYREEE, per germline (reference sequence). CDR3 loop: CASLAGGIEETQYF. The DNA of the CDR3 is TGTGCCAGTCTAGCGGGGGGGATAGAAGAGACCCAGTACTTC.

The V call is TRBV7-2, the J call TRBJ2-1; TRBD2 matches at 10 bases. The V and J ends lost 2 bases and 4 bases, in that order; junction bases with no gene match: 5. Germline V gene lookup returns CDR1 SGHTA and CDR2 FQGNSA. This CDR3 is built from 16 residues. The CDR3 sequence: CASSLQSLAGYNEQFF. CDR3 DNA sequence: TGTGCCAGCAGCTTACAATCACTAGCGGGGTACAATGAGCAGTTCTTC.

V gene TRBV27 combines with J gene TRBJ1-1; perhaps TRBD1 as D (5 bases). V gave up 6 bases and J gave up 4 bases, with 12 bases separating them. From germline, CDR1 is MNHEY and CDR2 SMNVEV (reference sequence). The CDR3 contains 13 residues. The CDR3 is CASSGLGATEAFF. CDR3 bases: TGTGCCAGCAGCGGGCTTGGGGCCACTGAAGCTTTCTTT.

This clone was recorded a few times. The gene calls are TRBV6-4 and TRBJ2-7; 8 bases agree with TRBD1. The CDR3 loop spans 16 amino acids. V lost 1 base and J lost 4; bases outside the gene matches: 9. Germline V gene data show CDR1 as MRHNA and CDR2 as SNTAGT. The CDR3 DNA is TGTGCCAGCAGTGACTTTAGACAGGGGAGGATGTACGAGCAGTACTTC. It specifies CASSDFRQGRMYEQYF.

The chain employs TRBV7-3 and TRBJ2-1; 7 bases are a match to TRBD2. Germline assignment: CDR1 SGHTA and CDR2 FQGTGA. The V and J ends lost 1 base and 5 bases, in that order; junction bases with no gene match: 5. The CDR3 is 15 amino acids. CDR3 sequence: CASSLKPRGDNEQFF. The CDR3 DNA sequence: TGTGCCAGCAGCTTAAAACCCCGGGGGGACAATGAGCAGTTCTTC.

For the CDR3, the DNA is TGTGCCAGCTCAGTGGACAGGGAGGACACTGAAGCTTTCTTT. Amino acids: CASSVDREDTEAFF. The chain has TRBV18 and TRBJ1-1; 8 nucleotides line up with TRBD1. This CDR3 spans 14 amino acids. Germline V lookup: CDR1 KGHSH, CDR2 LQKENI. Trimming at V came to 5 bases and at J to 3 bases, leaving 5 bases not matched to a gene.

The CDR3 DNA follows: TGCGCCAGCAGCTTGGGGGCAGGCAACAATGAGCAGTTCTTC. Its protein product is CASSLGAGNNEQFF. The chain employs TRBV5-1 and TRBJ2-1, with unresolved D. V was clipped by 0 bases and J by 5 bases, with 9 bases between them. This CDR3 spans 14 amino acids. Germline assignment: CDR1 SGHRS and CDR2 YFSETQ.

This CDR3 is CASSQDQTGLQYF. In nucleotides, the CDR3 is TGTGCCAGCAGCCAAGACCAGACAGGGTTGCAGTACTTC. The gene calls are TRBV3-1 (or the pseudogene TRBV3-2) and TRBJ2-7; the match to TRBD1 covers 7 bases. CDR1 is LGHDT and CDR2 is YNNKEL in the germline V gene (reference sequence). Unmatched junction bases numbered 5, after V lost 0 bases and J lost 9 bases. CDR3 size: 13 residues.